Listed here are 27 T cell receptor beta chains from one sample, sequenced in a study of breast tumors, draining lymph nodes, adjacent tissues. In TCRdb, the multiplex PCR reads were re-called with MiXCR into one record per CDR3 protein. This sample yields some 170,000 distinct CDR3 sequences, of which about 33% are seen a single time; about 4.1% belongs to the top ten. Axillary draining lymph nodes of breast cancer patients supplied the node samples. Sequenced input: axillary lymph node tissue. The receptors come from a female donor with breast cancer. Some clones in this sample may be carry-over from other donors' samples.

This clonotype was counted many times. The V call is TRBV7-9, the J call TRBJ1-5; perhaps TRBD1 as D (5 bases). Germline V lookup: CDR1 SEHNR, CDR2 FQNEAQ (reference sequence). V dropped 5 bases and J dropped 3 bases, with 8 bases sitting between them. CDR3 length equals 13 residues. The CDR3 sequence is CASSVGDNQPQHF. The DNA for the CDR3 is TGTGCCAGCAGCGTGGGGGACAATCAGCCCCAGCATTTT.

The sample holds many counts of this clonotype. The DNA for the CDR3 is TGTGCCTGGAGTCCGGGGGACAATCAGCCCCAGCATTTT. Residues: CAWSPGDNQPQHF. The genes are TRBV30 and TRBJ1-5; possible D gene TRBD1, 5 bases. Germline V gene lookup returns CDR1 GTSNPN and CDR2 SVGIG (reference sequence). Between the trimmed V and J ends, which lost 2 bases and 3 bases, there was a span of 8 bases. This CDR3 has 13 residues.

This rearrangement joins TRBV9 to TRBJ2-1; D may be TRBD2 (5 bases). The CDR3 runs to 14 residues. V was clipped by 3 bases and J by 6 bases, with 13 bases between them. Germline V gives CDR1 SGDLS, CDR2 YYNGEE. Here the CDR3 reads CASSASGRLNEQFF. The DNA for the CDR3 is TGTGCCAGCAGCGCCAGCGGCAGGCTCAATGAGCAGTTCTTC.

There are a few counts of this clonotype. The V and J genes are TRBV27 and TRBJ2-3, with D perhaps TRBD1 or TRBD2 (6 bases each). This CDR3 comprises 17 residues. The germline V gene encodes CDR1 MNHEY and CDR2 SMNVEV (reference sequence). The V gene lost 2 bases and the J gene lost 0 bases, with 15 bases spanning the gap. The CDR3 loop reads CASSLIGGGTSTDTQYF. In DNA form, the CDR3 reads TGTGCCAGCAGTTTAATAGGAGGGGGGACTAGCACAGATACGCAGTATTTT.

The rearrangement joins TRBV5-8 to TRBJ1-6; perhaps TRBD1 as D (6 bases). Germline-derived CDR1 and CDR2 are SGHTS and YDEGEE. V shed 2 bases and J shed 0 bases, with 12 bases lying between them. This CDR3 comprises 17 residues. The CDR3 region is CASSLQDSSSYNSPLHF. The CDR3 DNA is TGTGCCAGCAGCTTACAGGACAGTAGCTCCTATAATTCACCCCTCCACTTT.

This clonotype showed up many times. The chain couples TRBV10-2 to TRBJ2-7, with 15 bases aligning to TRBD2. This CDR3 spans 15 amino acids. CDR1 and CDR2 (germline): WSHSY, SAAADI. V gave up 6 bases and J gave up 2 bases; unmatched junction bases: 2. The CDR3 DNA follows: TGCGCCAGCAGCGGACTAGCGGGAGGGCCCTACGAGCAGTACTTC. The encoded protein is CASSGLAGGPYEQYF.

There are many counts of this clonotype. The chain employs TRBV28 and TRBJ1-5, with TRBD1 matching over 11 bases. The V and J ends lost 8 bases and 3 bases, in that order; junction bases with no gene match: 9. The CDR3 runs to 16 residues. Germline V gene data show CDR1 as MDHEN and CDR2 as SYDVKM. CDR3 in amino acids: CASGQGARINNQPQHF. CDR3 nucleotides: TGTGCCAGCGGACAGGGGGCGCGTATTAACAATCAGCCCCAGCATTTT.

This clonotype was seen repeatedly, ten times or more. The CDR3 DNA follows: TGTGCCACCGCCCGGGGAGATACGCAGTATTTT. Translation gives CATARGDTQYF. The chain has TRBV24-1 and TRBJ2-3; tentatively, D is TRBD2 (5 bases). V was cut by 9 bases and J by 5 bases, with 8 bases left in between. Germline assignment: CDR1 KGHDR and CDR2 SFDVKD. The CDR3 runs to 11 residues.

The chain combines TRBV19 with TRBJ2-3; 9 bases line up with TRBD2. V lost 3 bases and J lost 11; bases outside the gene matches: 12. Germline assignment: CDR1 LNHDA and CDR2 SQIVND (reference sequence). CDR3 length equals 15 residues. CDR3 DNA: TGTGCCAGTAGTATTTCACTAGCGGGCGACTACGAGCAGTATTTT. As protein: CASSISLAGDYEQYF.

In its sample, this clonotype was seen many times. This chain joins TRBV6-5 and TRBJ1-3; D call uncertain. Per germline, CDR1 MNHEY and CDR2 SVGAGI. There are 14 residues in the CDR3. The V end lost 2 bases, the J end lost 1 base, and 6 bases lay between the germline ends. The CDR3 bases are TGTGCCAGCAGTTACAAGGAATCTGGAAACACCATATATTTT. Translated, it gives CASSYKESGNTIYF.

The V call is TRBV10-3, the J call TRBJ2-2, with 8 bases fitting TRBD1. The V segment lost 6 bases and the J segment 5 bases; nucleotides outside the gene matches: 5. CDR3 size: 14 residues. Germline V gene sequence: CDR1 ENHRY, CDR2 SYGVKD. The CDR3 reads CAIRRTGRTGELFF. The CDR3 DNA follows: TGTGCCATCAGGCGGACAGGGCGGACCGGGGAGCTGTTTTTT.

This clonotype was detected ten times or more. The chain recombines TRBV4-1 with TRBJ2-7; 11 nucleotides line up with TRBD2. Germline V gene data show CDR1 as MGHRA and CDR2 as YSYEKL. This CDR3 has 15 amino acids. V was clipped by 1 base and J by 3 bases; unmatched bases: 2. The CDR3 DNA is TGCGCCAGCAGCCAAGCCGGGACTAGCGGCTACGAGCAGTACTTC. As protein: CASSQAGTSGYEQYF.

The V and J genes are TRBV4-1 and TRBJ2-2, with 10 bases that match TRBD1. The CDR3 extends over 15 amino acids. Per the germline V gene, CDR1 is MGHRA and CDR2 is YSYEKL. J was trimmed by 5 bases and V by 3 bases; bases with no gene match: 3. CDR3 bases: TGCGCCAGCAGCCATGGACAGGGGGGAACCGGGGAGCTGTTTTTT. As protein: CASSHGQGGTGELFF.

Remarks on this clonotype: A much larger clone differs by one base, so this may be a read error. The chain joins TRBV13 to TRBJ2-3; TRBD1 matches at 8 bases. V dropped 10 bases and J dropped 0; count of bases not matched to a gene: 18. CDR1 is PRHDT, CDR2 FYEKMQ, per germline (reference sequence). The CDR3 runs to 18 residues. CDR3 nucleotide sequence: TGTGCCACCCCCCTCCCGGGACAGGTACTCACTAGCACAGATACGCAGTATTTT. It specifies CATPLPGQVLTSTDTQYF.

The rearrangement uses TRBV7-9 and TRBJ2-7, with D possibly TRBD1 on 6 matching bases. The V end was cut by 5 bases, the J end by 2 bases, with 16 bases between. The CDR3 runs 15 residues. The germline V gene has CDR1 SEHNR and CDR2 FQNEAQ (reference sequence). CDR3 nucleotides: TGTGCCAGCAGCGCCACCGGGACAAGCCCCTACGAGCAGTACTTC. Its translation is CASSATGTSPYEQYF.

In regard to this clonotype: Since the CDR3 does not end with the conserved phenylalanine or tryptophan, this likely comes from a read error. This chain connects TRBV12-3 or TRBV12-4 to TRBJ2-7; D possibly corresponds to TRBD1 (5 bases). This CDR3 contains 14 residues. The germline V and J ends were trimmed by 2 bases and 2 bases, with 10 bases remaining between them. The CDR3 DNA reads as TGTGCCAGCAGTTTACATCCAGGGACCTACGAGCAGTACTGT. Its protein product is CASSLHPGTYEQYC.

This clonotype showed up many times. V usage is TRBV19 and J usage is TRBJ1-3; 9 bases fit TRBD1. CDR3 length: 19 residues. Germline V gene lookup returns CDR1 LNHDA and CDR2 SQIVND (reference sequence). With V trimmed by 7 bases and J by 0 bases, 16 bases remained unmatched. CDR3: CASTSIQGARHISGNTIYF. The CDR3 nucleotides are TGTGCCAGTACCTCAATACAGGGGGCGAGACACATCTCTGGAAACACCATATATTTT.

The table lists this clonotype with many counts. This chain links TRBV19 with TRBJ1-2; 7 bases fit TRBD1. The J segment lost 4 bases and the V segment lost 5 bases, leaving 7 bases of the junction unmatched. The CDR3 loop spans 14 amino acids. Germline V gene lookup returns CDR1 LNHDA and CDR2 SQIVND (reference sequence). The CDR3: CASSAAGTAYGYTF. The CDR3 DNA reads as TGTGCCAGTAGTGCGGCCGGGACAGCCTATGGCTACACCTTC.

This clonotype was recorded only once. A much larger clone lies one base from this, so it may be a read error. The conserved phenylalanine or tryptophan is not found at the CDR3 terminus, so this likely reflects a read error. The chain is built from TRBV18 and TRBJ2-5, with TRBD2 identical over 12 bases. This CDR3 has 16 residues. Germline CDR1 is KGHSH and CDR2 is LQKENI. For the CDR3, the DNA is TGTGCCGGCTCACCACAGGGACTAGCGGGCGGGGAGACCCAGTACTCC. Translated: CAGSPQGLAGGETQYS.

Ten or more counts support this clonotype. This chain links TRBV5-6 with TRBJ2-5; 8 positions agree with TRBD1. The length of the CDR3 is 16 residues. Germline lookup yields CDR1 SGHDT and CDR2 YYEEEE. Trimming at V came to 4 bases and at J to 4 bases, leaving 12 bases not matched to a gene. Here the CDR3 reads CASSRYRDRLGETQYF. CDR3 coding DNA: TGTGCCAGCAGCCGGTATCGGGACAGGTTAGGAGAGACCCAGTACTTC.

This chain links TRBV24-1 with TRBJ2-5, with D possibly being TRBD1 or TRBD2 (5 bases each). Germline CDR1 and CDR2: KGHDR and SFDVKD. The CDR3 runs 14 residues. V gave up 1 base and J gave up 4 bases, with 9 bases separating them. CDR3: CATSDFGDRETQYF. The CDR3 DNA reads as TGTGCCACCAGTGATTTCGGGGACCGAGAGACCCAGTACTTC.

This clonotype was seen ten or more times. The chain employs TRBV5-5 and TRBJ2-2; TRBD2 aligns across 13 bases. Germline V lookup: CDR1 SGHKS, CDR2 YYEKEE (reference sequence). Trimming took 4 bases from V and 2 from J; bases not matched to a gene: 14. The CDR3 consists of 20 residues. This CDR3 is CASSRQPAGTSGTNTGELFF. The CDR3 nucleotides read TGTGCCAGCAGCAGACAACCGGCCGGGACTAGCGGGACCAACACCGGGGAGCTGTTTTTT. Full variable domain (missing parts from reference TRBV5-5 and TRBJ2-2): DAGVTQSPTHLIKTRGQQVTLRCSPISGHKSVSWYQQVLGQGPQFIFQYYEKEERGRGNFPDRFSARQFPNYSSELNVNALLLGDSALYLCASSRQPAGTSGTNTGELFFGEGSRLTVL.

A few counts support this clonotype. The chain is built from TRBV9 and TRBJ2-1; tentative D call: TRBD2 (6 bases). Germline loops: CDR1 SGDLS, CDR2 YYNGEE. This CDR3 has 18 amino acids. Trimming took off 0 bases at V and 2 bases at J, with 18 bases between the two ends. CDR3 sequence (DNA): TGTGCCAGCAGCGTAGGTTCGATGGTGGTAGCGGCCTACAATGAGCAGTTCTTC. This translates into CASSVGSMVVAAYNEQFF.

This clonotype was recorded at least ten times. CDR3 sequence: CASSPRGAWNGYTF. The CDR3 DNA sequence: TGTGCCAGCAGCCCTCGGGGGGCTTGGAATGGCTACACCTTC. V gene TRBV9 combines with J gene TRBJ1-2; a weak D match, TRBD1 (6 bases). Germline CDR1 and CDR2: SGDLS and YYNGEE. The CDR3 has 14 amino acids. The V gene lost 4 bases and the J gene lost 6 bases, with 16 bases spanning the gap.

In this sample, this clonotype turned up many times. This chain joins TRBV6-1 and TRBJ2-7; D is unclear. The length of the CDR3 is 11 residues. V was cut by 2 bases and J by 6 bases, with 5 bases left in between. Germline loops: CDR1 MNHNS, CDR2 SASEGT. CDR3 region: CASSEPVEQYF. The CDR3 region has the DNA TGTGCCAGCAGTGAACCGGTCGAGCAGTACTTC.

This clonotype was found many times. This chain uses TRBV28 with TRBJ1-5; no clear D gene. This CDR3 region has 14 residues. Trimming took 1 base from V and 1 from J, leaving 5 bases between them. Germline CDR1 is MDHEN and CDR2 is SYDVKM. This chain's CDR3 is CASSLYESNQPQHF. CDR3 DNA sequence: TGTGCCAGCAGTTTATACGAAAGCAATCAGCCCCAGCATTTT.

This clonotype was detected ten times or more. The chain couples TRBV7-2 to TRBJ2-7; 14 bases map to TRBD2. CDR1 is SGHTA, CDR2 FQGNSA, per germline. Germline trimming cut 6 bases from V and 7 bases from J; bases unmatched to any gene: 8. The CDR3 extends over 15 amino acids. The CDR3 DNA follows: TGTGCCAGCAGTTCGACTAGCGGGAGGGCGGGGGAGCAGTACTTC. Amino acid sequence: CASSSTSGRAGEQYF. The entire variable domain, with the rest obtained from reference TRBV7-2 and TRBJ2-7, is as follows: GAGVSQSPSNKVTEKGKDVELRCDPISGHTALYWYRQSLGQGLEFLIYFQGNSAPDKSGLPSDRFSAERTGGSVSTLTIQRTQQEDSAVYLCASSSTSGRAGEQYFGPGTRLTVT.